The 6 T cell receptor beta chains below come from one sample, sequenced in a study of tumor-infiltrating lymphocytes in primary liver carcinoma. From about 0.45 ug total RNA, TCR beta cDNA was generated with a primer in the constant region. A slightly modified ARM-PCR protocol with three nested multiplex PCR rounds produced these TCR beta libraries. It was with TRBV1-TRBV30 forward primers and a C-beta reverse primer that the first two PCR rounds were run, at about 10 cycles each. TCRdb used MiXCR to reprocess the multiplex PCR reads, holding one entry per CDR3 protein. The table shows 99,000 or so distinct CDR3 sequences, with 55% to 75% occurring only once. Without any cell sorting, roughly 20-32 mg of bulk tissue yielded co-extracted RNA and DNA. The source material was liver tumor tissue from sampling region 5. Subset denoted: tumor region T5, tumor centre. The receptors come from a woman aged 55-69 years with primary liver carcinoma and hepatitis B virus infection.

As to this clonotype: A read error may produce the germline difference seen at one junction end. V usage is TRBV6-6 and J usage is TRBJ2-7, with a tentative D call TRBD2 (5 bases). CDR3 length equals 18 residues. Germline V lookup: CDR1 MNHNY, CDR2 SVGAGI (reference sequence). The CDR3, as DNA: TGTGCCAGCAGTTACCCCCGCCGCGCTGCAGAGGGAGTTTGCGAGCACTACTTC. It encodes CASSYPRRAAEGVCEHYF.

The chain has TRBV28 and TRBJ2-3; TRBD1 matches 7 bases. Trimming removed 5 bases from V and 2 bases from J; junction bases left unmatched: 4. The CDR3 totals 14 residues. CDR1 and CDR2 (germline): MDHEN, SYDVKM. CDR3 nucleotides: TGTGCCAGCAGTCGGGACAGTACCACAGATACGCAGTATTTT. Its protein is CASSRDSTTDTQYF. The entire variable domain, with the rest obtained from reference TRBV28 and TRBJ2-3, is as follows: DVKVTQSSRYLVKRTGEKVFLECVQDMDHENMFWYRQDPGLGLRLIYFSYDVKMKEKGDIPEGYSVSREKKERFSLILESASTNQTSMYLCASSRDSTTDTQYFGPGTRLTVL.

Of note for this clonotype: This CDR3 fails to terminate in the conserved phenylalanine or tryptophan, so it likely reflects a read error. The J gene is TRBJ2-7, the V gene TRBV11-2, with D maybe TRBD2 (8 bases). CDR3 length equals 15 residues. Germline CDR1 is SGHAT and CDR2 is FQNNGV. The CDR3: CASSLAGQPSHEQYS. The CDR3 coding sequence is TGTGCCAGTAGCTTAGCGGGACAGCCCTCCCACGAGCAGTACTCC.

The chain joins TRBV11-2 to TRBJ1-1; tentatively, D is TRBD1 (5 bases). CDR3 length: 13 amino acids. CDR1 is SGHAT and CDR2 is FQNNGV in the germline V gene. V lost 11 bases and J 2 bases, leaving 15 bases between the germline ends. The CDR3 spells CAFRGLRNTEAFF. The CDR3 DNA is TGTGCCTTCCGGGGGTTACGAAACACTGAAGCTTTCTTT.

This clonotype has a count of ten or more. The CDR3 protein is CASSYQGSYEQYF. The CDR3 DNA sequence: TGTGCCAGCAGTTACCAGGGATCCTACGAGCAGTACTTC. The genes are TRBV6-6 and TRBJ2-7, with D tentatively TRBD1 (5 bases). Germline V gene lookup returns CDR1 MNHNY and CDR2 SVGAGI (reference sequence). There are 13 residues in the CDR3. Trimming stripped 2 bases from V and 1 base from J, with 6 bases between.

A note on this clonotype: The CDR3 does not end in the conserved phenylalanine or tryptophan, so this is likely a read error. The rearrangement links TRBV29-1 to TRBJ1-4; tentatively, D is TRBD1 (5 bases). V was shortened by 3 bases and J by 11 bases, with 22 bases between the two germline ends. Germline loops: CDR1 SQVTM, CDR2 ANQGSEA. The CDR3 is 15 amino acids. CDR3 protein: CSVDAPRDGATKLFS. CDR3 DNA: TGCAGCGTTGATGCCCCTCGGGACGGTGCGACGAAACTGTTTTCT.